Below, 13 T cell receptor beta chains from the same sample are listed, as sequenced in a study of blood T cell repertoires in COVID-19. Here immunoSEQ multiplex PCR was the method, and the copy in TCRdb shows in-frame clones only, minus some. This sample has about 120,000 clones, with 65% to 85% found just once. Sequenced sample: PBMCs or T cells enriched from blood (not recorded which). These TCRs come from a woman in her 30s who had recovered from COVID-19.

V and J are TRBV18 and TRBJ2-7, with 8 nucleotides matching TRBD1. Germline-derived CDR1 and CDR2 are KGHSH and LQKENI. This CDR3 comprises 13 residues. The V and J ends lost 3 bases and 6 bases, in that order; junction bases with no gene match: 4. The CDR3 DNA follows: TGTGCCAGCTCACCGACAGGGGACCTCGAGCAGTACTTC. Amino acids: CASSPTGDLEQYF.

The chain recombines TRBV5-1 with TRBJ1-1, with TRBD1 matching over 7 bases. The V gene's germline CDR1 is SGHRS and CDR2 YFSETQ. This CDR3 comprises 14 residues. With 2 bases clipped from V and 6 bases from J, the junction kept 7 bases outside the gene matches. Here the CDR3 DNA reads TGCGCCAGCAGCTTATTCGGGACAGAGGCTGAAGCTTTCTTT. Amino acids: CASSLFGTEAEAFF.

The gene calls are TRBV29-1 and TRBJ2-7; TRBD2 might be the D (5 bases). The V gene's germline CDR1 is SQVTM and CDR2 ANQGSEA. CDR3 length equals 12 residues. The V end was cut by 1 base, the J end by 6 bases, with 10 bases between. CDR3 residues: CSVEGDRGEQYF. CDR3 nucleotides: TGCAGCGTTGAAGGGGATCGGGGCGAGCAGTACTTC.

V and J are TRBV5-1 and TRBJ1-1; the D is unclear. The germline V and J ends were trimmed by 3 bases and 10 bases, with 10 bases remaining between them. CDR3 length equals 11 residues. Germline V gives CDR1 SGHRS, CDR2 YFSETQ. The CDR3 loop is CASSSVGRAFF. In DNA form, the CDR3 reads TGCGCCAGCAGCTCGGTCGGGAGAGCTTTCTTT.

The chain has TRBV4-1 and TRBJ2-6; 11 nucleotides line up with TRBD1. Germline V gives CDR1 MGHRA, CDR2 YSYEKL. J lost 1 base, V lost 8 bases, and 1 base had no gene match. CDR3 length: 15 residues. Written as DNA, the CDR3 is TGCGCCAGCGGGGACAGGGGGTCTGGGGCCAACGTCCTGACTTTC. Amino acids: CASGDRGSGANVLTF.

The chain is built from TRBV5-5 and TRBJ2-2; possibly TRBD1 for D (5 bases). The CDR3 consists of 15 residues. The germline V gene has CDR1 SGHKS and CDR2 YYEKEE (reference sequence). V shed 0 bases and J shed 5 bases, with 11 bases lying between them. In DNA, the CDR3 is TGTGCCAGCAGCTTGGTTGCAGGGCCAACCGGGGAGCTGTTTTTT. Translated, it gives CASSLVAGPTGELFF. The complete variable domain, with remaining parts taken from reference TRBV5-5 and TRBJ2-2, reads DAGVTQSPTHLIKTRGQQVTLRCSPISGHKSVSWYQQVLGQGPQFIFQYYEKEERGRGNFPDRFSARQFPNYSSELNVNALLLGDSALYLCASSLVAGPTGELFFGEGSRLTVL.

Only one count was recorded for this clone. The J gene is TRBJ1-1, the V gene TRBV5-1, with TRBD1 matching 8 bases. Trimming at V came to 0 bases and at J to 1 base, leaving 5 bases not matched to a gene. Germline V gene data show CDR1 as SGHRS and CDR2 as YFSETQ. The CDR3 covers 16 residues. As DNA, the CDR3 is TGCGCCAGCAGCTTGGTCTCCGGGACAGGGAACACTGAAGCTTTCTTT. Protein: CASSLVSGTGNTEAFF.

The chain has TRBV30 and TRBJ1-2, with TRBD1 matching 8 bases. The CDR3 extends over 14 amino acids. V gave up 4 bases and J gave up 2 bases; unmatched junction bases: 6. Per germline, CDR1 GTSNPN and CDR2 SVGIG (reference sequence). The CDR3 here is CAWTPTGVNYGYTF. CDR3 DNA sequence: TGTGCCTGGACTCCGACAGGGGTAAACTATGGCTACACCTTC. Variable domain in full (rest from reference TRBV30 and TRBJ1-2): SQTIHQWPATLVQPVGSPLSLECTVEGTSNPNLYWYRQAAGRGLQLLFYSVGIGQISSEVPQNLSASRPQDRQFILSSKKLLLSDSGFYLCAWTPTGVNYGYTFGSGTRLTVV.

This clone was counted a few times. CDR3 loop: CASSTSGGLAVLEQYF. The CDR3, as DNA: TGTGCCAGCAGTACTAGCGGCGGACTAGCGGTCTTAGAGCAGTACTTC. This chain joins TRBV27 and TRBJ2-7, with 10 bases that match TRBD2. The CDR3 sequence is 16 residues long. Germline V gives CDR1 MNHEY, CDR2 SMNVEV (reference sequence). J lost 7 bases, V lost 5 bases, and 14 bases had no gene match.

This chain links TRBV21-1 with TRBJ1-5; the table gives TRBD1 as D, unverified against the DNA. TRBV21-1 is shown as a pseudogene. The CDR3 loop spans 17 amino acids. The CDR3 DNA follows: TGTGCCAGCAGCACCCGGACAGGGGAGAGAAACAATCAGCCCCAGCATTTT. It yields the protein CASSTRTGERNNQPQHF.

The V gene is TRBV10-3, the J gene TRBJ1-4; D perhaps matches TRBD1 (5 bases). Germline V gene sequence: CDR1 ENHRY, CDR2 SYGVKD. The CDR3 totals 14 residues. Trimming removed 5 bases from V and 2 bases from J, with 9 bases in between. The CDR3 protein is CAISQGTTNEKLFF. CDR3 DNA: TGTGCCATCAGTCAGGGCACCACTAATGAAAAACTGTTTTTT.

V is TRBV28 and J is TRBJ1-1, with 7 bases that match TRBD1. CDR3 length: 17 residues. The germline V gene encodes CDR1 MDHEN and CDR2 SYDVKM. V lost 5 bases and J lost 11; bases outside the gene matches: 23. The CDR3 DNA reads as TGTGCCAGCAGTCCCCACCCCATGGGGACCAGCAGGGGGAGGGCTTTCTTT. Translation gives CASSPHPMGTSRGRAFF.

V is TRBV28 and J is TRBJ1-5; 10 bases map to TRBD1. CDR3 length equals 15 residues. J gave up 2 bases and V 6 bases, and 4 bases lay outside the gene matches. Per germline, CDR1 MDHEN and CDR2 SYDVKM. The DNA for the CDR3 is TGTGCCAGCAGGACAGGGGGCCGAGGCAATCAGCCCCAGCATTTT. This codes for CASRTGGRGNQPQHF.